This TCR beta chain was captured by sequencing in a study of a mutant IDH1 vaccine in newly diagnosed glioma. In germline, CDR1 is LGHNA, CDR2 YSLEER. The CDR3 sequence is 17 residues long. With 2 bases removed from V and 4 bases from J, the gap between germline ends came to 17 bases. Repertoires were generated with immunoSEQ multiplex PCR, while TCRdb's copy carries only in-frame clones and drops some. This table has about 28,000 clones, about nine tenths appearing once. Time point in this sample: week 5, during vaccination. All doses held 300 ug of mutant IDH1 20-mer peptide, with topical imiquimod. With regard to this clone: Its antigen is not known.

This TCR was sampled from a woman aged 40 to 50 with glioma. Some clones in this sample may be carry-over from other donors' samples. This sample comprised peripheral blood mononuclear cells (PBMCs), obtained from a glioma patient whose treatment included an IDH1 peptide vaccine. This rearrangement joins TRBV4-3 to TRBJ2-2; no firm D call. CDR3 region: CASSQYPVSLGTGELFF. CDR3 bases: TGCGCCAGCAGCCAATACCCAGTTTCCTTAGGCACCGGGGAGCTGTTTTTT.